The present entry profiles one TCR beta chain with its context. Its target is not known. The PCR contained 60 Vbeta and 13 Jbeta primers. Repertoires were generated with immunoSEQ multiplex PCR, while TCRdb's copy carries only in-frame clones and drops some. The top ten clones hold 4.6% of a sample with around 94,000 clones, approximately 78% of them seen once. Germline CDR1 and CDR2: SGHAT and FQNNGV. The V segment lost 3 bases and the J segment 1 base; nucleotides outside the gene matches: 7. The CDR3 has 16 amino acids. The sample comes from a study of cytomegalovirus exposure and HLA in healthy donors. Study observations and caveats: Analyzed later, most CMV-associated TCR beta chains appeared HLA-restricted.

J is TRBJ2-3 and V is TRBV11-2; 7 bases map to TRBD2. The sequence was obtained from a woman in her forties in good health and CMV-seropositive. The sequencing input was PBMCs. CDR3 bases: TGTGCCAGCAGCTTTTGGGGGAGGGTGGGCACAGATACGCAGTATTTT. Its translation: CASSFWGRVGTDTQYF.